Below, 8 T cell receptor beta chains from the same sample are listed, as sequenced in a study of shared clonotypes between healthy human individuals. Using immunoSEQ multiplex PCR, the repertoire was profiled, and TCRdb retains in-frame clones only, with some absent. This table has approximately 2.3 million clones, about 92% appearing once. The sample was naive CD4+ T cells from PBMCs. Subset meaning: CD45RA+ positively selected. The receptors stem from a man younger than 35 in good health. Some clones in this sample may be carry-over from other donors' samples.

This chain's CDR3 is CASRVTGGASWRAKNIQYF. CDR3 sequence (DNA): TGTGCCAGCAGGGTAACAGGGGGCGCTTCGTGGAGGGCCAAAAACATTCAGTACTTC. The chain employs TRBV7-4 and TRBJ2-4; the match to TRBD1 covers 9 bases. Per the germline V gene, CDR1 is SGHVT and CDR2 is SQSDAQ. The CDR3 has 19 residues. Trimming at V came to 6 bases and at J to 1 base, leaving 16 bases not matched to a gene.

The chain links TRBV5-8 to TRBJ2-5, with TRBD2 matching 8 bases. The junction had 13 bases not matched to a gene; V was cut back by 2 bases and J by 10 bases. The germline V gene has CDR1 SGHTS and CDR2 YDEGEE. The CDR3 sequence is 15 residues long. CDR3 DNA sequence: TGTGCCAGCAGCTTTTGGGCTAGCGGGCCCCCTAACCAGTACTTC. It encodes CASSFWASGPPNQYF.

V is TRBV5-1 and J is TRBJ2-2, with a possible D match to TRBD1 (5 bases). The CDR3 covers 16 residues. V lost 1 base to trimming and J lost 0 bases, with 10 bases between them. CDR1 is SGHRS and CDR2 is YFSETQ in the germline V gene. CDR3 DNA: TGCGCCAGCAGCTTGCTGGGCAGGGCGAACACCGGGGAGCTGTTTTTT. It specifies CASSLLGRANTGELFF.

This clone was seen only once. V usage is TRBV21-1 and J usage is TRBJ1-1. TRBV21-1 is tagged as a pseudogene. This CDR3 has 16 residues. The CDR3 nucleotides read TGTGCCAGCAGCCCCTGGGAGGAGAGGGAGGGCACTGAAGCTTTCTTT. Protein: CASSPWEEREGTEAFF.

V and J are TRBV28 and TRBJ2-7, with 11 bases that match TRBD1. From germline, CDR1 is MDHEN and CDR2 SYDVKM. CDR3 length: 15 residues. V lost 5 bases to trimming and J lost 5 bases; unmatched junction nucleotides: 8. Here the CDR3 reads CASSPWTGGFDEQYF. CDR3 coding DNA: TGTGCCAGCAGTCCATGGACAGGGGGCTTTGACGAGCAGTACTTC. Complete variable domain (other parts from reference TRBV28 and TRBJ2-7): DVKVTQSSRYLVKRTGEKVFLECVQDMDHENMFWYRQDPGLGLRLIYFSYDVKMKEKGDIPEGYSVSREKKERFSLILESASTNQTSMYLCASSPWTGGFDEQYFGPGTRLTVT.

Concerning this clone itself: The sample contains more than one DNA sequence encoding this CDR3. J is TRBJ2-1 and V is TRBV28; 9 positions match TRBD2. V was pared by 4 bases and J by 0 bases, with 4 bases of the junction left unmatched. The CDR3 is 16 amino acids. CDR1 MDHEN and CDR2 SYDVKM come from the germline V gene. The DNA of the CDR3 is TGTGCCAGCAGTTCTCGACTAGCGGACTCCTACAATGAGCAGTTCTTC. Encoded protein: CASSSRLADSYNEQFF.

In this sample, this clone turned up once. The chain combines TRBV18 with TRBJ2-7; 10 bases line up with TRBD1. J lost 5 bases, V lost 4 bases, and 11 bases had no gene match. Germline V gene lookup returns CDR1 KGHSH and CDR2 LQKENI. This CDR3 has 16 residues. The CDR3 loop reads CASSLLTTGTGDEQYF. The CDR3 DNA sequence: TGTGCCAGCTCACTACTGACTACCGGGACAGGGGACGAGCAGTACTTC.

This chain's CDR3 is CASRDSSSYNEQFF. Written as DNA, the CDR3 is TGCGCCAGTCGGGATTCTAGCTCCTACAATGAGCAGTTCTTC. V and J are TRBV5-1 and TRBJ2-1, with TRBD2 as a possible D gene (5 bases). CDR3 length: 14 amino acids. CDR1 and CDR2 from the germline V gene are SGHRS and YFSETQ. Trimming left V 8 bases short and J 0 bases short, with 12 bases between.